The present TCR beta chain was sequenced within a study of radiation and T cells in renal cell carcinoma. Study details: Nephrectomy followed 15 Gy stereotactic body radiation by 4 weeks. General study results and limits: Pretreatment tumor biopsies were lacking, so baseline clonotypes are unknown.

Profiled with immunoSEQ multiplex PCR; TCRdb holds only in-frame clones, not every one. The sample includes approximately 90,000 clones, around nine tenths of them seen just once. The germline CDR1 and CDR2 sequences are KGHSH and LQKENI. V was clipped by 2 bases and J by 1 base, with 11 bases between them. The CDR3 has 15 amino acids. The time point here: baseline pretreatment blood. As to treatment: 15 Gy SBRT to primary tumor, nephrectomy 4 weeks later. The patient's renal cell carcinoma had clear cell pathology. This clone was observed once. Its antigen remains unidentified. The chain employs TRBV18 and TRBJ1-2, with D unresolved. The TCR sequence derives from a man between 50 and 59 years old with renal cell carcinoma. The sample consisted of blood, taken from a patient whose treatment included radiotherapy and nephrectomy. The CDR3 region is CASSPISGYNYGYTF. DNA of the CDR3: TGTGCCAGCTCACCAATATCTGGTTATAACTATGGCTACACCTTC.